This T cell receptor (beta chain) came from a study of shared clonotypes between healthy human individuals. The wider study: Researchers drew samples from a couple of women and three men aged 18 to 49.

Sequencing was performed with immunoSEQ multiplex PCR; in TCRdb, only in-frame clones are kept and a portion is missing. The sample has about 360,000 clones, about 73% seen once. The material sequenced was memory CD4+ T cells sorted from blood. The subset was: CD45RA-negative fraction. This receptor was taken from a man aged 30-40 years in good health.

The CDR3 sequence: CASSESGGEQYF. In DNA form, the CDR3 reads TGTGCCAGCAGTGAATCAGGTGGGGAGCAGTACTTC. V usage is TRBV25-1 and J usage is TRBJ2-7, with D hard to call. Germline loops: CDR1 MGHDK, CDR2 SYGVNS. V dropped 1 base and J dropped 7 bases, with 8 bases sitting between them. The CDR3 has 12 residues.